The entry below gives a single T cell receptor beta chain sequence along with its context. The assay was immunoSEQ multiplex PCR, and TCRdb's table has in-frame clones only and misses some. This table holds roughly 79,000 clones, about 94% found once. The V end lost 5 bases, the J end lost 2 bases, and 17 bases lay between the germline ends. This CDR3 has 16 amino acids. Looked up from germline, CDR1 is SGHDN and CDR2 is FVKESK. This sample is part of a study of T cell changes during pregnancy in multiple sclerosis. This sequence originates from a female donor in good health, enrolled as a control in a pregnancy study. Sequenced here: peripheral blood, sampled in the second trimester of pregnancy. The chain links TRBV14 to TRBJ2-3, with D maybe TRBD2 (6 bases). CDR3 nucleotides: TGTGCCAGCAGCGTCGGACCGGGACTGACCACAGATACGCAGTATTTT. It specifies CASSVGPGLTTDTQYF.